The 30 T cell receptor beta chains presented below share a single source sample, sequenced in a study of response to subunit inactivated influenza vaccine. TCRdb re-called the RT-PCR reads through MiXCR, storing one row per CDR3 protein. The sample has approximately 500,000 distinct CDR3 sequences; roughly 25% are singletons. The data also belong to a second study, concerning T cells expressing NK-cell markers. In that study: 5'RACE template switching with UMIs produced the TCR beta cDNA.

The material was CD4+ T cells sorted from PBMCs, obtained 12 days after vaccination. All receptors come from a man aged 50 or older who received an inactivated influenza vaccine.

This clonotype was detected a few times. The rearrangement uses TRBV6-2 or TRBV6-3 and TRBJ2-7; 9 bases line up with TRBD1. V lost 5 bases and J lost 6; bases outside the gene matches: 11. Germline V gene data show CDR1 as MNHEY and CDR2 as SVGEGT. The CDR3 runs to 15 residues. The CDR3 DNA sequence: TGTGCCAGCAGTCTTCCGGGACAGGGTTACGTCGAGCAGTACTTC. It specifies CASSLPGQGYVEQYF.

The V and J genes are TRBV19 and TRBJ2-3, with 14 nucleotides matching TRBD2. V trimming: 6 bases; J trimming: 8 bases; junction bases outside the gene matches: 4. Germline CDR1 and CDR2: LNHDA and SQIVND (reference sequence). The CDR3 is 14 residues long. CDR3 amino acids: CASRTSGGAATQYF. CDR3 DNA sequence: TGTGCCAGTAGGACTAGCGGGGGGGCAGCTACGCAGTATTTT.

The CDR3, as DNA: TGTGCCAGCAGCGTACGAAGTGGGGCCCAGTACTTC. It encodes CASSVRSGAQYF. The rearrangement links TRBV7-2 to TRBJ2-5; D gene unclear. This CDR3 spans 12 amino acids. Trimming left V 5 bases short and J 9 bases short, with 13 bases between. CDR1 SGHTA and CDR2 FQGNSA come from the germline V gene.

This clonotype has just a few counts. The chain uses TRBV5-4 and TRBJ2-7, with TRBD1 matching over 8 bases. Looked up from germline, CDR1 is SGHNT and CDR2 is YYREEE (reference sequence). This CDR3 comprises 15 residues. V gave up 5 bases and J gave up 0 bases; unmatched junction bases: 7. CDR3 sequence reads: CASSKKDRVSYEQYF. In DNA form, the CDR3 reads TGTGCCAGCAGTAAAAAGGACAGGGTCTCCTACGAGCAGTACTTC.

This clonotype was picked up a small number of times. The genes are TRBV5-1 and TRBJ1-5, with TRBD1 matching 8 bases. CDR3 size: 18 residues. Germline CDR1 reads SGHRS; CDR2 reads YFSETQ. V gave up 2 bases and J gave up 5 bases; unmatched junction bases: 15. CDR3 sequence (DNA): TGCGCCAGCAGCTTCAGTCCAATGGGACAGGCCGGGGATCAGCCCCAGCATTTT. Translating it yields CASSFSPMGQAGDQPQHF.

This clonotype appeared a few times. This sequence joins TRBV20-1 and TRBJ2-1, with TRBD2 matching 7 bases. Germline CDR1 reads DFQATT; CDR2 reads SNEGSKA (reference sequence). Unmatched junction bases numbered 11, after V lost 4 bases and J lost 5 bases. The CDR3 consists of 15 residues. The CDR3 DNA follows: TGCAGTGCTATCCGGGACTACCCCTGGGACAATGAGCAGTTCTTC. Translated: CSAIRDYPWDNEQFF.

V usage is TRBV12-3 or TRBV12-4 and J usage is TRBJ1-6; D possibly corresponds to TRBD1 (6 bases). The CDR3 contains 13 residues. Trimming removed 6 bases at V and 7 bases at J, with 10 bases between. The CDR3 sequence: CASSNTGNSPLHF. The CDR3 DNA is TGTGCCAGCAGCAATACAGGGAATTCACCCCTCCACTTT.

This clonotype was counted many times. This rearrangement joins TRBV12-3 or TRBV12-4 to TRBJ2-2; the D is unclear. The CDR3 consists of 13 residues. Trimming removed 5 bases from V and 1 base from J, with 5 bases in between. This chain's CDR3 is CASSPGNTGELFF. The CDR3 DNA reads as TGTGCCAGCAGTCCCGGGAACACCGGGGAGCTGTTTTTT.

The CDR3 loop is CASSEARGDEQYF. In DNA form, the CDR3 reads TGTGCCAGCAGCGAGGCGAGGGGAGACGAGCAGTACTTC. The chain combines TRBV6-6 with TRBJ2-7; TRBD1 or TRBD2 may be the D gene (5 bases each). The ends were cut back, 6 bases at V and 5 bases at J, with 14 bases in the middle. Germline assignment: CDR1 MNHNY and CDR2 SVGAGI (reference sequence). CDR3 length: 13 amino acids.

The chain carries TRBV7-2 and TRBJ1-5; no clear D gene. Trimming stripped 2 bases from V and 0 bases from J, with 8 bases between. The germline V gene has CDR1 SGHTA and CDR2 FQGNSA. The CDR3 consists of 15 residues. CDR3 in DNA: TGTGCCAGCAGCTTAAGTGGCATTAGCAATCAGCCCCAGCATTTT. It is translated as CASSLSGISNQPQHF.

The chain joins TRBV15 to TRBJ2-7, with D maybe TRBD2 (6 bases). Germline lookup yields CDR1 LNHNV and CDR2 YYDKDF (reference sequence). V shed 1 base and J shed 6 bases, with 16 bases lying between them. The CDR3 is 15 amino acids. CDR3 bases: TGTGCCACCAGCAGAGGGGACTCGACGGGCTTCGAGCAGTACTTC. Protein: CATSRGDSTGFEQYF.

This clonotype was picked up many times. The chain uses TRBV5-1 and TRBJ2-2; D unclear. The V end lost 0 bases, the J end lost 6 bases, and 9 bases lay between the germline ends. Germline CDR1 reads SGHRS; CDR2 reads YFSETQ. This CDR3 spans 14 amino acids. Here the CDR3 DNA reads TGCGCCAGCAGCTTGGGAGGTTCCGCCGGGGAGCTGTTTTTT. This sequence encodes CASSLGGSAGELFF.

CDR3 nucleotides: TGCAGTGCAAGGCCAGGTTCCGACACTGAAGCTTTCTTT. This codes for CSARPGSDTEAFF. V gene TRBV20-1 combines with J gene TRBJ1-1; D uncertain. CDR1 and CDR2 from the germline V gene are DFQATT and SNEGSKA (reference sequence). The V gene lost 6 bases and the J gene lost 3 bases, with 14 bases spanning the gap. This CDR3 has 13 amino acids.

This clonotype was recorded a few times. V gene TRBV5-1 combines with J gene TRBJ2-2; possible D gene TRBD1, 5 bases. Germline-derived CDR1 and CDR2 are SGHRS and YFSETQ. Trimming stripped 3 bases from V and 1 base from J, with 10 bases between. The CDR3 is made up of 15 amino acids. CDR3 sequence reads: CASSWTPVNTGELFF. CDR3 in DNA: TGCGCCAGCAGCTGGACACCCGTGAACACCGGGGAGCTGTTTTTT. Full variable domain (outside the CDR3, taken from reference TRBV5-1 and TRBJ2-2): KAGVTQTPRYLIKTRGQQVTLSCSPISGHRSVSWYQQTPGQGLQFLFEYFSETQRNKGNFPGRFSGRQFSNSRSEMNVSTLELGDSALYLCASSWTPVNTGELFFGEGSRLTVL.

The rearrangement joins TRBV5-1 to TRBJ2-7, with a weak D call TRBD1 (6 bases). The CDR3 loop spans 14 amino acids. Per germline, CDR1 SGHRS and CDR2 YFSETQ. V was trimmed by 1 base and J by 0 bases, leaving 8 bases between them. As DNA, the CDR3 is TGCGCCAGCAGCTTGTTGGACAGCTCCTACGAGCAGTACTTC. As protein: CASSLLDSSYEQYF.

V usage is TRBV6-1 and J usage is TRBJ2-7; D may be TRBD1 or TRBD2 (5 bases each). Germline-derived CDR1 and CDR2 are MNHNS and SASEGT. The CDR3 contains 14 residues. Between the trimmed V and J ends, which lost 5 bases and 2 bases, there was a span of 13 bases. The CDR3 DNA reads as TGTGCCAGCAGTCGAGGGACGGATACCTACGAGCAGTACTTC. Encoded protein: CASSRGTDTYEQYF.

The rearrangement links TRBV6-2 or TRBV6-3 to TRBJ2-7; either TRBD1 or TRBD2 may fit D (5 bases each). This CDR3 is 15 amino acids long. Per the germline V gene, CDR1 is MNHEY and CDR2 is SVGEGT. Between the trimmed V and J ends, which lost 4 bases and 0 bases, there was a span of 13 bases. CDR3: CASSSRDVGSYEQYF. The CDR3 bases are TGTGCCAGCAGTTCCCGGGACGTAGGCTCCTACGAGCAGTACTTC.

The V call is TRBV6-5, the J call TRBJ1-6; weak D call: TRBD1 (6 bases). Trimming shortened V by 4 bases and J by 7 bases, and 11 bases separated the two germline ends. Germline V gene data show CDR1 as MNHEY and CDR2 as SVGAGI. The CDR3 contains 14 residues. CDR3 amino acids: CASSSGQRNSPLHF. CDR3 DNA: TGTGCCAGCAGTTCCGGACAGAGAAATTCACCCCTCCACTTT.

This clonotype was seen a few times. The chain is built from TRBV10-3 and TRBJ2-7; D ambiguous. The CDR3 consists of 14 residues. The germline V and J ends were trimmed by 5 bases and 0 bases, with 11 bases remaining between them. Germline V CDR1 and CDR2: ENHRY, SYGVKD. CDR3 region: CAISSPGYSYEQYF. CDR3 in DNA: TGTGCCATCAGTTCCCCGGGTTACTCCTACGAGCAGTACTTC.

In DNA, the CDR3 is TGTGCCATAGGGGATAGAGACGGGGAGCTGTTTTTT. The encoded protein is CAIGDRDGELFF. The chain couples TRBV10-3 to TRBJ2-2; TRBD1 is a possible D gene (5 bases). From germline, CDR1 is ENHRY and CDR2 SYGVKD. CDR3 length: 12 residues. V lost 9 bases to trimming and J lost 7 bases, with 12 bases between them.

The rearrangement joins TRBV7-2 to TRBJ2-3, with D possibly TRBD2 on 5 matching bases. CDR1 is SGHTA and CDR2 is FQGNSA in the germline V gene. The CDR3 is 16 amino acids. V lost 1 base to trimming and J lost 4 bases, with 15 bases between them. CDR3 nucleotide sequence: TGTGCCAGCAGCTTAGTGCTAGCATCTACGTCAGATACGCAGTATTTT. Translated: CASSLVLASTSDTQYF.

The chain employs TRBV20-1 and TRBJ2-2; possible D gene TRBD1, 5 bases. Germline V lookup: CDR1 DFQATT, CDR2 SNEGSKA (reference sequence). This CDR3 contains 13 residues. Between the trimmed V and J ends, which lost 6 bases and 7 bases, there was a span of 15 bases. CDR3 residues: CSARNWTHGELFF. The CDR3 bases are TGCAGTGCCCGAAATTGGACACACGGGGAGCTGTTTTTT.

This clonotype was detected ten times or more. CDR3 region: CASSAIGGALETQYF. Here the CDR3 DNA reads TGTGCCAGCAGCGCGATCGGGGGGGCCTTGGAGACCCAGTACTTC. The gene calls are TRBV11-2 and TRBJ2-5; 8 bases are a match to TRBD2. CDR3 length: 15 residues. The junction had 10 bases not matched to a gene; V was cut back by 5 bases and J by 5 bases. Germline V gene lookup returns CDR1 SGHAT and CDR2 FQNNGV.

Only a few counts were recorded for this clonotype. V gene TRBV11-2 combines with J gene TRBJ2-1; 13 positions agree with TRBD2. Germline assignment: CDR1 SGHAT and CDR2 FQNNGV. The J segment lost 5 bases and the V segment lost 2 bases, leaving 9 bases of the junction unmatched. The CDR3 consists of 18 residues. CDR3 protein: CASSLPFTSGRGNNEQFF. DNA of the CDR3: TGTGCCAGCAGCTTACCCTTTACTAGCGGGAGGGGGAACAATGAGCAGTTCTTC.

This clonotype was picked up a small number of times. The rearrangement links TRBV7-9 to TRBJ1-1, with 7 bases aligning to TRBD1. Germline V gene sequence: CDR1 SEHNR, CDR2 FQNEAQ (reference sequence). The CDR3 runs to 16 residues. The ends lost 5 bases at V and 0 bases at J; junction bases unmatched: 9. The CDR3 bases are TGTGCCAGCAGCCCACCCCGACAGGGTATGAACACTGAAGCTTTCTTT. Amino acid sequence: CASSPPRQGMNTEAFF.

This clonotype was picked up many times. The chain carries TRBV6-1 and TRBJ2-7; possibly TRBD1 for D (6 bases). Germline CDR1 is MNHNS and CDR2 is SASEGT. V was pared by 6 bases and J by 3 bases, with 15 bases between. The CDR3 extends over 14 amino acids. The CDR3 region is CASSTQQGIYEQYF. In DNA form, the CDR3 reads TGTGCCAGCAGCACCCAACAGGGTATCTACGAGCAGTACTTC.

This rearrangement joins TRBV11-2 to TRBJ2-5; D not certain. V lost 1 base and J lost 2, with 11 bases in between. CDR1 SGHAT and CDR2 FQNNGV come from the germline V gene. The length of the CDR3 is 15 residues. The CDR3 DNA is TGTGCCAGCAGCTTAGGCTCATGGGGACAAGAGACCCAGTACTTC. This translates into CASSLGSWGQETQYF.

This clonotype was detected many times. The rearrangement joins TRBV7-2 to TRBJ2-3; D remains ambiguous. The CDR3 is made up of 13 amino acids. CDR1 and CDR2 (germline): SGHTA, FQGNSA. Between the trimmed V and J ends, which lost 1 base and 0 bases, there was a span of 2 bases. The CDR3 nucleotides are TGTGCCAGCAGCTTAGGGAGCACAGATACGCAGTATTTT. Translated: CASSLGSTDTQYF.

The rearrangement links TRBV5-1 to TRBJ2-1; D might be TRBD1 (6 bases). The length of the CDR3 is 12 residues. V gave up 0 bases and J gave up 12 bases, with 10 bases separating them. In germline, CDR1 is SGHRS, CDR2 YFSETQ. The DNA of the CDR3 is TGCGCCAGCAGCTTGGAGCAAGGGGGGCAGTTCTTC. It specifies CASSLEQGGQFF.

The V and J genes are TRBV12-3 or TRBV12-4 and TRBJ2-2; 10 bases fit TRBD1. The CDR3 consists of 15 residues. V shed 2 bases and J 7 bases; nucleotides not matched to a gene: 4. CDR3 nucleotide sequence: TGTGCCAGCAGTTTACGGACAGGGGGGGGCGGGGAGCTGTTTTTT. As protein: CASSLRTGGGGELFF.